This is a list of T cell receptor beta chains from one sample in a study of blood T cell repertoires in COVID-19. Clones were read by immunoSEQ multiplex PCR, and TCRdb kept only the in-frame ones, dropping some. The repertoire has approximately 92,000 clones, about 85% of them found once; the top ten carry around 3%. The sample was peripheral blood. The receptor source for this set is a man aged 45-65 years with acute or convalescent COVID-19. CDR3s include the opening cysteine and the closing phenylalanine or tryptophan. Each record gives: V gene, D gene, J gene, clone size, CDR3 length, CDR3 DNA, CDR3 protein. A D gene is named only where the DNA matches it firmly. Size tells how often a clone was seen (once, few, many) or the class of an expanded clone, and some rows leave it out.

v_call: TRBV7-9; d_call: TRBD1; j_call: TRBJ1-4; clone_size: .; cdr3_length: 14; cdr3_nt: TGTGCCAGCAGCGTACAGGGGGCTAATGAAAAACTGTTTTTT; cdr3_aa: CASSVQGANEKLFF
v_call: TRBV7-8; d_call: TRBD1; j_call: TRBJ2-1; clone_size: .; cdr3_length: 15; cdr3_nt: TGTGCCAGCAGCTCCTCCGGGACAGGGGGTTGGGAGCAGTTCTTC; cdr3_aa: CASSSSGTGGWEQFF
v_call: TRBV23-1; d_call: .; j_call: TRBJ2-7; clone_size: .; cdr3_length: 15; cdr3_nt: TGCGCCAGCAGTCAGGACCAGGGCCGCGGCAACGAGCAGTACTTC; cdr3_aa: CASSQDQGRGNEQYF
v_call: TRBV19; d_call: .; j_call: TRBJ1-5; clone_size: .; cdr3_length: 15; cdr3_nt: TGTGCCAGTACAACTTGGGAGGATAGCAATCAGCCCCAGCATTTT; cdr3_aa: CASTTWEDSNQPQHF
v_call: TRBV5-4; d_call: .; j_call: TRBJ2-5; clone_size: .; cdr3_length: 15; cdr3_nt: TGTGCCAGCAGCTTGGAGAGGACACCACAAGAGACCCAGTACTTC; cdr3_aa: CASSLERTPQETQYF
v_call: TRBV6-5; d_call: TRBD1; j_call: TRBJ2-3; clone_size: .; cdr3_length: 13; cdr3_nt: TGTGCCAGCGGGACAGGGGGCTCAGATACGCAGTATTTT; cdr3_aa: CASGTGGSDTQYF
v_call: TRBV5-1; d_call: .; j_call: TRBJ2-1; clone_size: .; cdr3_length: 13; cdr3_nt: TGCGCCAGCAGCTTTGAACAGGCGAATGAGCAGTTCTTC; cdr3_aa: CASSFEQANEQFF
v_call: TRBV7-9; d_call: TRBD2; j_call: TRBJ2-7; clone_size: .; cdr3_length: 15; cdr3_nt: TGTGCCAGCAGCTTAGATGGGAGGGCAAACGGAGAGCAGTACTTC; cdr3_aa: CASSLDGRANGEQYF
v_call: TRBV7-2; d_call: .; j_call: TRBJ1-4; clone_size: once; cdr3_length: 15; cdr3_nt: TGTGCCAGCAGCCTCTTGACCGGGGGGAGCGAAAAACTGTTTTTT; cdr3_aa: CASSLLTGGSEKLFF
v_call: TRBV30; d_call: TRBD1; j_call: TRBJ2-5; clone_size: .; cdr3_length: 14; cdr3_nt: TGTGCCTGGAGTCTAAGGGACAGGGAAGAGACCCAGTACTTC; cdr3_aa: CAWSLRDREETQYF
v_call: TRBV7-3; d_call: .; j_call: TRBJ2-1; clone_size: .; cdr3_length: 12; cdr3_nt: TGTGCCAGCAGCAGCCGGGGCAATGAGCAGTTCTTC; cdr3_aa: CASSSRGNEQFF
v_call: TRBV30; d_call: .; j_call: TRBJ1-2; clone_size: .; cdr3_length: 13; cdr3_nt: TGTGCCCGCTCCCCGGTGCAGGGCTATGGCTACACCTTC; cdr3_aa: CARSPVQGYGYTF
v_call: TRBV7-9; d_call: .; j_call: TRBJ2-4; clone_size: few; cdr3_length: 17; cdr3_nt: TGTGCCAGCAGCTCGAGGCAGGGGAGGGGAGCCAAGGGCATTCAGTACTTC; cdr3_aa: CASSSRQGRGAKGIQYF
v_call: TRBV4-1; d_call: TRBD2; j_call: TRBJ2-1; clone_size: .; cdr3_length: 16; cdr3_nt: TGCGCCAGCAGCCAAGTACTAGCGGGGGACTACAATGAGCAGTTCTTC; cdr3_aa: CASSQVLAGDYNEQFF
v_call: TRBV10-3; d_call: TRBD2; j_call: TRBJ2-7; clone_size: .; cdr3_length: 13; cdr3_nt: TGTGCCATCAGTCCGGGACTAGCGGGAGAGCAGTACTTC; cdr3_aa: CAISPGLAGEQYF
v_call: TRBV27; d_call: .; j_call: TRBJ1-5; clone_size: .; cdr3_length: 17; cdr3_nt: TGTGCCAGCAGCGATCCCGGGACACGGGATGGCAATCAGCCCCAGCATTTT; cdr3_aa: CASSDPGTRDGNQPQHF
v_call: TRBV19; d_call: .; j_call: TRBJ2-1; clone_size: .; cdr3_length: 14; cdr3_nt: TGTGCCAGTGGTGGATGGGGGCAGTTAAATGAGCAGTTCTTC; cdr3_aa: CASGGWGQLNEQFF
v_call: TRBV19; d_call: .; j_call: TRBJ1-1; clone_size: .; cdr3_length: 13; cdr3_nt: TGTGCCAGTACCCTGGGACACCTCACTGAAGCTTTCTTT; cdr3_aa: CASTLGHLTEAFF
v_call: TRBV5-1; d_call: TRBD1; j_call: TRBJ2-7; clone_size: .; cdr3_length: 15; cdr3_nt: TGCGCCAGCAGCCCGCGCCGGGACAGGGGCGACGAGCAGTACTTC; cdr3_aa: CASSPRRDRGDEQYF
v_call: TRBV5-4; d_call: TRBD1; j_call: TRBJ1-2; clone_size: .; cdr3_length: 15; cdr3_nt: TGTGCCAGCAGCCCTGGGACAGAAGGGAACTATGGCTACACCTTC; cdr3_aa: CASSPGTEGNYGYTF
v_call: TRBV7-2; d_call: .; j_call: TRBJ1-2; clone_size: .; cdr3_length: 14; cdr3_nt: TGTGCCAGCAGCCAAGGCGGGGGTAACTATGGCTACACCTTC; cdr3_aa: CASSQGGGNYGYTF
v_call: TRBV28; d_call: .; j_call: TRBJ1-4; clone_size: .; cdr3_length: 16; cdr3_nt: TGTGCCAGCATGGCCCCCCGAATTGCAACTAATGAAAAACTGTTTTTT; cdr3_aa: CASMAPRIATNEKLFF
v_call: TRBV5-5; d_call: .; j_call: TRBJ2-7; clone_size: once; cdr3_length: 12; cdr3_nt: TGTGCCAGCAGCAACCGAGCTTACGAGCAGTACTTC; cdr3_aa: CASSNRAYEQYF
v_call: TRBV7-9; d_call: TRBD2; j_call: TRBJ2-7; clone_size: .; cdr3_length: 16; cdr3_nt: TGTGCCAGCAGCTTCCTCCTGACTAGCGAGACCTACGAGCAGTACTTC; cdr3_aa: CASSFLLTSETYEQYF
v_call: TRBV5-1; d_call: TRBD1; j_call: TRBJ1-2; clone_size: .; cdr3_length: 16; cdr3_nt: TGCGCCAGCAGCTCGCAAAGAGGACAGGAGGGGTCTGGCTACACCTTC; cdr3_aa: CASSSQRGQEGSGYTF
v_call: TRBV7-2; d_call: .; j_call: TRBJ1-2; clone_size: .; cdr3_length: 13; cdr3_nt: TGTGCCAGCAGCCCACACACAAACTATGGCTACACCTTC; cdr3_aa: CASSPHTNYGYTF
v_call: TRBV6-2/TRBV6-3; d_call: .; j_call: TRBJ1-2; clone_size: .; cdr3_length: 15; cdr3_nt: TGTGCCAGCAGTTACTCGGGAGGGCGGATCTATGGCTACACCTTC; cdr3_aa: CASSYSGGRIYGYTF
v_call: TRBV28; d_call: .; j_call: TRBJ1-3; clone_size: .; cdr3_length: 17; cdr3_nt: TGTGCCAGCAGTTCTATGCAGACTTGGTACTCCGGAAACACCATATATTTT; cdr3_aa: CASSSMQTWYSGNTIYF
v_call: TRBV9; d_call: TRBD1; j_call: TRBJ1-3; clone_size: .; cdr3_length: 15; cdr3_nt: TGTGCCAGCAGCCCCCGACAGGGGACTGGAAACACCATATATTTT; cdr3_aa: CASSPRQGTGNTIYF
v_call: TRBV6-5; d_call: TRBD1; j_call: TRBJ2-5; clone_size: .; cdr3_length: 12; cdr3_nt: TGTGCCACCGACAGGGGGCGAGAGACCCAGTACTTC; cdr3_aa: CATDRGRETQYF
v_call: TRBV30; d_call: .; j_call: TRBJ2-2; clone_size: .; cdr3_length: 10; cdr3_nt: TGTGCCTGGGAGGGGGGGCGGCTGTTTTTT; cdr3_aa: CAWEGGRLFF
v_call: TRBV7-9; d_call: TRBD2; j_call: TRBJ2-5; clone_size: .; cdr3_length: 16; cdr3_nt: TGTGCCAGCAGCGGAGGGGGTGATAGCGGGGTGGAGACCCAGTACTTC; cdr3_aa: CASSGGGDSGVETQYF
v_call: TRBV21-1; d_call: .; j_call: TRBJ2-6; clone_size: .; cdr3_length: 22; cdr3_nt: TGTGCCAGCAGCACCTCGCCAGATGCAGGGTATTATCCTCTCTCTGGGGCCAACGTCCTGACTTTC; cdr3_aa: CASSTSPDAGYYPLSGANVLTF
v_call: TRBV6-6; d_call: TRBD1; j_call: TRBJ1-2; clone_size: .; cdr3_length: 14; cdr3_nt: TGTGCCAGCACCGCGACCGGGACAGCATATGGCTACACCTTC; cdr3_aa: CASTATGTAYGYTF
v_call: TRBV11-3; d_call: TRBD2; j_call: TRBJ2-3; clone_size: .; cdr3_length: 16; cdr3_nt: TGTGCCAGCAGCTTGGGTGGGACTAGAGACACAGATACGCAGTATTTT; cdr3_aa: CASSLGGTRDTDTQYF
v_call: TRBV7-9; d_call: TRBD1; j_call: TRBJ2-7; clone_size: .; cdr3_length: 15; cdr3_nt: TGTGCCAGCAGCTCTTGGGACAGTCTTTCCTACGAGCAGTACTTC; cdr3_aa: CASSSWDSLSYEQYF
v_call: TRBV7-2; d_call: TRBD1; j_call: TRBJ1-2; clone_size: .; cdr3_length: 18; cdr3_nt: TGTGCCAGCAGCTTATATGGTAGGGGGCTTGCGTCTAACTATGGCTACACCTTC; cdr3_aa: CASSLYGRGLASNYGYTF
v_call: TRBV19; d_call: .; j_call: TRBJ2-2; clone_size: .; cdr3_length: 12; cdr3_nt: TGTGCCAGTAGTACAAACACCGGGGAGCTGTTTTTT; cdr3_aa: CASSTNTGELFF
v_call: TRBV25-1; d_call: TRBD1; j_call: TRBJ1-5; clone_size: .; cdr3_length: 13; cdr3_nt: TGTGCCAGCAGGGGACAGGGCAATCAGCCCCAGCATTTT; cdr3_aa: CASRGQGNQPQHF
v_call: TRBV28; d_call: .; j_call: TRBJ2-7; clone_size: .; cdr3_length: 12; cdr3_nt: TGTGCCAGCAGTTTTGAGTCATCAGGGCAGTACTTC; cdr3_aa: CASSFESSGQYF
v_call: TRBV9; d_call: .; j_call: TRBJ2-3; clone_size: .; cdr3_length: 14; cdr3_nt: TGTGCCAGCAGCGTAGCCACAAACACAGATACGCAGTATTTT; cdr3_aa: CASSVATNTDTQYF
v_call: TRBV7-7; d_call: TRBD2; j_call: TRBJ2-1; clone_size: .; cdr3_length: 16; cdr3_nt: TGTGCCAGCAGCTTAGAGGGGGGAGCGGGAGCGGGTGAGCAGTTCTTC; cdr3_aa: CASSLEGGAGAGEQFF
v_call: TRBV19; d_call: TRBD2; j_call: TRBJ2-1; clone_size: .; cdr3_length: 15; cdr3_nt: TGTGCCAGTAGTCGAGAGCGGGGGCTCCTCAATGAGCAGTTCTTC; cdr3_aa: CASSRERGLLNEQFF
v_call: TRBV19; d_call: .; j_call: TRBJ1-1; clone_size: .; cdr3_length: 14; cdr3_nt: TGTGCCAGTAGTTTACAGGGTGTGGGCACTGAAGCTTTCTTT; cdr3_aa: CASSLQGVGTEAFF
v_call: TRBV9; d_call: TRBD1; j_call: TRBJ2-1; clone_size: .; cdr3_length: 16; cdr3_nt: TGTGCCAGCAGCGTAGTTTCAGGGGGCTCCTACAATGAGCAGTTCTTC; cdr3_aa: CASSVVSGGSYNEQFF
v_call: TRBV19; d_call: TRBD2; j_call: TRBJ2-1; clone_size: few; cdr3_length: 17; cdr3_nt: TGTGCCAGTAGTGCCGGGACTAGCGGGGGGGCAGGCAATGAGCAGTTCTTC; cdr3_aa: CASSAGTSGGAGNEQFF
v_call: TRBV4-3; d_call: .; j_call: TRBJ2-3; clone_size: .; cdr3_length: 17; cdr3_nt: TGCGCCAGCAGCCTCCTCCCTCGGGTCAAAGGCACAGATACGCAGTATTTT; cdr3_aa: CASSLLPRVKGTDTQYF
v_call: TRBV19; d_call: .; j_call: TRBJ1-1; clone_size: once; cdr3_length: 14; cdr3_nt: TGTGCCAGTAGTTATTTTTCGGGGGACACTGAAGCTTTCTTT; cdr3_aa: CASSYFSGDTEAFF
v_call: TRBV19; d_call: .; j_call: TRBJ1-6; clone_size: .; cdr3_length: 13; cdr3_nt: TGTGCCAGTAGACAGGTTGAGAGTTCACCCCTCCACTTT; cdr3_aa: CASRQVESSPLHF
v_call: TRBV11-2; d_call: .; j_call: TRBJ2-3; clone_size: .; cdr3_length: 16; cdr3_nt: TGTGCCAGCAGCTTGGGGTCCGCCGGGGGCACAGATACGCAGTATTTT; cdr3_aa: CASSLGSAGGTDTQYF
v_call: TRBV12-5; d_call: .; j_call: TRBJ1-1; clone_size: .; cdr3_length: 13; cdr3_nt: TGTGCTACGACTCCAGGAGGGAGCACTGAAGCTTTCTTT; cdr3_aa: CATTPGGSTEAFF
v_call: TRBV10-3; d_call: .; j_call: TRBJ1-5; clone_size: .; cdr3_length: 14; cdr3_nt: TGTGCCATCAGTAACGGGAGGGGAGATCAGCCCCAGCATTTT; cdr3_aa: CAISNGRGDQPQHF
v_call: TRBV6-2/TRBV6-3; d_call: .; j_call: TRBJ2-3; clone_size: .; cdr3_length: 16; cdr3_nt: TGTGCCAGCAGTACGTTCTGGTCGGGTAGCACAGATACGCAGTATTTT; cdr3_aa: CASSTFWSGSTDTQYF
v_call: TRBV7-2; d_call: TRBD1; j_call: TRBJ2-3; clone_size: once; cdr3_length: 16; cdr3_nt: TGTGCCAGCAGCTTAGGTGGCCAGGGGGCTACAGATACGCAGTATTTT; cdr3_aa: CASSLGGQGATDTQYF
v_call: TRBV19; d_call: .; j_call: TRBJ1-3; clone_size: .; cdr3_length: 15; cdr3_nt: TGTGCCAGTAGTATAGTGGCAGGATCTGGAAACACCATATATTTT; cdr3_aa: CASSIVAGSGNTIYF